This entry concerns a single T cell receptor beta chain. What it binds is unknown. Primers included in the PCR were 60 Vbeta and 13 Jbeta primers. The data were produced by immunoSEQ multiplex PCR, yet TCRdb's version contains in-frame clones alone and is incomplete. The sample lists approximately 170,000 clones, approximately 77% occurring once. The sample comes from a study of cytomegalovirus exposure and HLA in healthy donors. Findings of the study overall: In an earlier analysis, in some 540 donors, most V segments appeared productive either ~90% or ~30% of the time.

The CDR3 has 16 residues. CDR1 is SGDLS, CDR2 YYNGEE, per germline. V was pared by 0 bases and J by 2 bases, with 3 bases of the junction left unmatched. V gene TRBV9 combines with J gene TRBJ2-3; 10 bases match TRBD2. Input material: PBMCs. This receptor was obtained from a male donor in good health and CMV-seronegative. The CDR3 region is CASSVASGRATDTQYF. Here the CDR3 DNA reads TGTGCCAGCAGCGTAGCGAGCGGGAGGGCCACAGATACGCAGTATTTT.